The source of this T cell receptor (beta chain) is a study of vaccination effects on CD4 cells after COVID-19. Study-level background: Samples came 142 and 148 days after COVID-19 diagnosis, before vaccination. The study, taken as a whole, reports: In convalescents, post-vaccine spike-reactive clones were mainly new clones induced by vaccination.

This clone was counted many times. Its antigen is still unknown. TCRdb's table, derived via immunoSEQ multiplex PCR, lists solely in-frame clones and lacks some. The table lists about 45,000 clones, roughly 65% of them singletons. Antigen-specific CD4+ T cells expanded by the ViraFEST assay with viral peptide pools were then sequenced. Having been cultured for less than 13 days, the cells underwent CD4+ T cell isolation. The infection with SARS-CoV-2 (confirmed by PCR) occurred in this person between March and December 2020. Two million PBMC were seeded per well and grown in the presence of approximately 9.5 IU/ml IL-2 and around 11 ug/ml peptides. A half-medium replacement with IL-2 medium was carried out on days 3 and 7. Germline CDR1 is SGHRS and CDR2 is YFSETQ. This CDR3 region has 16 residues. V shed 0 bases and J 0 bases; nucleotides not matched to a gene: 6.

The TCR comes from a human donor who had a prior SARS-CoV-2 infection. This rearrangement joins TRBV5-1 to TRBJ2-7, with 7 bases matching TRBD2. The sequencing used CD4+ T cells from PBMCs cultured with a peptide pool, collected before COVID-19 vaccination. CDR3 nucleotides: TGCGCCAGCAGCTTGGCCAATCTAGCGGACTCCTACGAGCAGTACTTC. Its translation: CASSLANLADSYEQYF.